The 23 T cell receptor beta chains presented below share a single source sample, sequenced in a study of cytotoxic CD8 clonotypes in ibrutinib-treated CLL. Repertoires were generated with immunoSEQ multiplex PCR, while TCRdb's copy carries only in-frame clones and drops some. The sample consists of approximately 74,000 clones, more than 75% of them appearing once. The sequences come from PBMCs, collected at disease progression, from a patient treated with ibrutinib. Receptors originate from a human donor with chronic lymphocytic leukemia.

The chain couples TRBV12-5 to TRBJ2-5; 11 bases line up with TRBD2. The V and J ends lost 6 bases and 4 bases, in that order; junction bases with no gene match: 7. CDR1 and CDR2 from the germline V gene are LGHNT and FRNRAP. CDR3 length: 15 amino acids. Written as DNA, the CDR3 is TGTGCTAGTGGGCTTAGCGGGGGGGCCGTAGAGACCCAGTACTTC. Translating gives CASGLSGGAVETQYF.

This clone was recorded a few times. The V call is TRBV7-2, the J call TRBJ2-1, with D possibly TRBD1 on 5 matching bases. Germline V CDR1 and CDR2: SGHTA, FQGNSA. V was pared by 5 bases and J by 7 bases, with 18 bases between. The CDR3 is 15 amino acids. CDR3 protein: CASSMDTLKRNEQFF. The CDR3 nucleotides read TGTGCCAGCAGCATGGACACCTTAAAAAGGAATGAGCAGTTCTTC.

In this sample, this clone turned up a few times. The genes are TRBV5-1 and TRBJ2-7, with TRBD1 matching 9 bases. The length of the CDR3 is 17 residues. V lost 4 bases and J lost 5; bases outside the gene matches: 16. The germline V gene encodes CDR1 SGHRS and CDR2 YFSETQ. The CDR3 sequence is CASSGKPPGQGFDEQYF. CDR3 in DNA: TGCGCCAGCAGCGGGAAGCCTCCGGGACAGGGATTTGACGAGCAGTACTTC.

The chain recombines TRBV5-4 with TRBJ2-7; D unclear. The ends were cut back, 0 bases at V and 0 bases at J, with 7 bases in the middle. The V gene's germline CDR1 is SGHNT and CDR2 YYREEE (reference sequence). The CDR3 extends over 14 amino acids. The DNA of the CDR3 is TGTGCCAGCAGCTTGGCGCCAGACTCCTACGAGCAGTACTTC. Translation: CASSLAPDSYEQYF. Supplemented by reference TRBV5-4 and TRBJ2-7, the full variable domain reads ETGVTQSPTHLIKTRGQQVTLRCSSQSGHNTVSWYQQALGQGPQFIFQYYREEENGRGNFPPRFSGLQFPNYSSELNVNALELDDSALYLCASSLAPDSYEQYFGPGTRLTVT.

The rearrangement joins TRBV10-3 to TRBJ1-2; possible D gene TRBD1, 5 bases. This CDR3 has 14 amino acids. V was shortened by 2 bases and J by 4 bases, with 11 bases between the two germline ends. The germline CDR1 and CDR2 sequences are ENHRY and SYGVKD. CDR3 coding DNA: TGTGCCATCAGTGAGAAGCCTAGGGGCTATGGCTACACCTTC. Protein product: CAISEKPRGYGYTF.

This chain links TRBV18 with TRBJ1-3; maybe TRBD1 (5 bases). The V end lost 3 bases, the J end lost 4 bases, and 19 bases lay between the germline ends. Per the germline V gene, CDR1 is KGHSH and CDR2 is LQKENI. This CDR3 comprises 17 residues. As DNA, the CDR3 is TGTGCCAGCTCACCTATATTAGGGGAGCACGCGGGAAACACCATATATTTT. Translating it yields CASSPILGEHAGNTIYF.

This clone was seen more than once but under ten times. The chain joins TRBV30 to TRBJ1-2, with TRBD1 as a possible D gene (5 bases). The V end lost 2 bases, the J end lost 2 bases, and 21 bases lay between the germline ends. This CDR3 is 17 amino acids long. Germline V lookup: CDR1 GTSNPN, CDR2 SVGIG (reference sequence). CDR3 bases: TGTGCCTGGAGTCCACCCTCGTCGGGACGGGGGAACTATGGCTACACCTTC. Its protein product is CAWSPPSSGRGNYGYTF.

The J gene is TRBJ2-7, the V gene TRBV4-1; weak D call: TRBD1 (6 bases). CDR1 MGHRA and CDR2 YSYEKL come from the germline V gene. This CDR3 is built from 15 residues. V shed 1 base and J shed 6 bases, with 16 bases lying between them. This CDR3 reads CASSQGLRQGIEQYF. CDR3 DNA: TGCGCCAGCAGCCAAGGCCTCCGCCAGGGGATCGAGCAGTACTTC.

Here the CDR3 reads CASRPRSRSYEQYF. For the CDR3, the DNA is TGTGCCAGTAGGCCCCGGTCCCGTTCCTACGAGCAGTACTTC. This rearrangement joins TRBV19 to TRBJ2-7; D unclear. The germline V gene has CDR1 LNHDA and CDR2 SQIVND (reference sequence). V lost 6 bases to trimming and J lost 1 base, with 13 bases between them. This CDR3 has 14 residues.

V gene TRBV2 combines with J gene TRBJ2-7; D remains unclear. Germline V gene data show CDR1 as SNHLY and CDR2 as FYNNEI. V lost 4 bases and J 0 bases, leaving 4 bases between the germline ends. The CDR3 runs 12 residues. CDR3 coding DNA: TGTGCCAGCAGTGCGATCTCCTACGAGCAGTACTTC. This codes for CASSAISYEQYF.

This clone is a singleton in its sample. V usage is TRBV27 and J usage is TRBJ1-4, with 9 positions matching TRBD1. Looked up from germline, CDR1 is MNHEY and CDR2 is SMNVEV (reference sequence). The ends lost 6 bases at V and 12 bases at J; junction bases unmatched: 8. There are 13 residues in the CDR3. CDR3: CASSLINRGQLFF. In nucleotides, the CDR3 is TGTGCCAGCAGCCTAATCAACAGGGGGCAACTGTTTTTT.

The genes are TRBV5-4 and TRBJ2-7, with 9 positions matching TRBD1. V lost 4 bases, J lost 2 bases, and 7 bases stayed unmatched. Germline CDR1 and CDR2: SGHNT and YYREEE (reference sequence). This CDR3 has 15 amino acids. The CDR3 here is CASSTGQGFTYEQYF. CDR3 nucleotides: TGTGCCAGCAGCACAGGACAGGGGTTTACCTACGAGCAGTACTTC. Variable domain in full (rest from reference TRBV5-4 and TRBJ2-7): ETGVTQSPTHLIKTRGQQVTLRCSSQSGHNTVSWYQQALGQGPQFIFQYYREEENGRGNFPPRFSGLQFPNYSSELNVNALELDDSALYLCASSTGQGFTYEQYFGPGTRLTVT.

This chain joins TRBV27 and TRBJ1-1; D is perhaps TRBD1 (5 bases). This CDR3 spans 14 amino acids. Trimming removed 4 bases at V and 5 bases at J, with 14 bases between. Germline CDR1 is MNHEY and CDR2 is SMNVEV (reference sequence). The CDR3 is CASSSPMGGTEAFF. The CDR3 nucleotides read TGTGCCAGCAGTTCGCCCATGGGGGGAACTGAAGCTTTCTTT.

The V gene is TRBV14, the J gene TRBJ2-7, with D perhaps TRBD1 (6 bases). Between the trimmed V and J ends, which lost 2 bases and 2 bases, there was a span of 13 bases. The CDR3 is 15 residues long. Germline CDR1 reads SGHDN; CDR2 reads FVKESK. For the CDR3, the DNA is TGTGCCAGCAGCCAAACCGGGACACCAACCTACGAGCAGTACTTC. Protein sequence: CASSQTGTPTYEQYF.

DNA of the CDR3: TGTGCCAGCAGCTTATTAGGGCATTCGAACACTGAAGCTTTCTTT. As protein: CASSLLGHSNTEAFF. The chain couples TRBV7-9 to TRBJ1-1; D is unclear. CDR1 and CDR2 from the germline V gene are SEHNR and FQNEAQ (reference sequence). The CDR3 runs 15 residues. Trimming pared 2 bases from V and 1 base from J, leaving 11 bases between. Full variable domain (outside the CDR3, taken from reference TRBV7-9 and TRBJ1-1): DTGVSQNPRHKITKRGQNVTFRCDPISEHNRLYWYRQTLGQGPEFLTYFQNEAQLEKSRLLSDRFSAERPKGSFSTLEIQRTEQGDSAMYLCASSLLGHSNTEAFFGQGTRLTVV.

For the CDR3, the DNA is TGTGCCAGCAGCTTGGCGGCAGGGAGGGAGACCCAGTACTTC. This sequence encodes CASSLAAGRETQYF. The chain uses TRBV5-8 and TRBJ2-5; a weak D match, TRBD2 (6 bases). The CDR3 is 14 amino acids. V lost 0 bases to trimming and J lost 5 bases, with 11 bases between them. Germline V gene lookup returns CDR1 SGHTS and CDR2 YDEGEE.

The chain combines TRBV7-8 with TRBJ2-7; no firm D call. This CDR3 spans 13 amino acids. Trimming pared 1 base from V and 3 bases from J, leaving 7 bases between. Germline V gives CDR1 SGHVS, CDR2 FQNEAQ. The CDR3 here is CASSLGVSYEQYF. As DNA, the CDR3 is TGTGCCAGCAGCTTAGGGGTGAGCTACGAGCAGTACTTC.

The chain joins TRBV4-2 to TRBJ2-7; 14 bases are shared with TRBD2. The CDR3 has 16 amino acids. Germline-derived CDR1 and CDR2 are LGHNA and YNFKEQ. J lost 4 bases, V lost 4 bases, and 6 bases had no gene match. CDR3 bases: TGTGCCAGCAGCCTAAGACTAGCGGGGGGGCCGTACGAGCAGTACTTC. This encodes CASSLRLAGGPYEQYF.

The rearrangement joins TRBV28 to TRBJ2-7, with 9 positions matching TRBD1. Trimming took 2 bases from V and 3 from J; bases not matched to a gene: 14. The germline V gene has CDR1 MDHEN and CDR2 SYDVKM. CDR3 size: 18 residues. The CDR3 nucleotides read TGTGCCAGCAGTTTACTCTACCCCCAGACAGGGGGATTCTACGAGCAGTACTTC. Its protein is CASSLLYPQTGGFYEQYF.

Notes on this clone: An end of the junction differs from the germline gene, which may be a read error. The V call is TRBV30, the J call TRBJ2-3; no clear D gene. CDR1 is GTSNPN, CDR2 SVGIG, per germline (reference sequence). The CDR3 sequence is 11 residues long. The CDR3 nucleotides read TGTGCCTGGAGTGTATTCTCAACCCGGGTTTTT. Its translation is CAWSVFSTRVF.

This chain uses TRBV4-1 with TRBJ2-4; D may be TRBD2 (6 bases). The CDR3 is made up of 15 amino acids. Deletions cut 2 bases from V and 3 bases from J, with 11 bases between. CDR1 and CDR2 (germline): MGHRA, YSYEKL. Written as DNA, the CDR3 is TGCGCCAGCAGCCAACGGGACTTATACAAAAACATTCAGTACTTC. Amino acid sequence: CASSQRDLYKNIQYF.

The rearrangement joins TRBV5-6 to TRBJ2-3; D is unclear. The germline CDR1 and CDR2 sequences are SGHDT and YYEEEE. The CDR3 totals 14 residues. Trimming cost V 2 bases and J 2 bases, with 9 bases left between them. The CDR3 here is CASSLALVTDTQYF. CDR3 coding DNA: TGTGCCAGCAGCTTAGCGCTAGTCACAGATACGCAGTATTTT.

The rearrangement joins TRBV5-6 to TRBJ1-2, with D uncertain. The germline V gene has CDR1 SGHDT and CDR2 YYEEEE. Trimming left V 1 base short and J 8 bases short, with 12 bases between. The CDR3 runs to 13 residues. CDR3 in DNA: TGTGCCAGCAGCTTGAGCCCCCGGGAAGGCTACACCTTC. Its translation is CASSLSPREGYTF.